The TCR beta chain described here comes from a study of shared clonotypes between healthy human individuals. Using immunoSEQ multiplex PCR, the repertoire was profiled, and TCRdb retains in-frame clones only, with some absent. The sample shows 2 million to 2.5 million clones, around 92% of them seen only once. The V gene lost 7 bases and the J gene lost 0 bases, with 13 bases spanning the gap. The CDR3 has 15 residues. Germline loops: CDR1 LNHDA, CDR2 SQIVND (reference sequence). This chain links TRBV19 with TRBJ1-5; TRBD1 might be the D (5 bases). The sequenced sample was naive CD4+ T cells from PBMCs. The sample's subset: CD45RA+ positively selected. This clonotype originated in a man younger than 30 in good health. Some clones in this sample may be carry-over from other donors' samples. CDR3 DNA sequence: TGTGCCAGTACCGCACGACAGAATAGCAATCAGCCCCAGCATTTT. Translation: CASTARQNSNQPQHF.